The clone carrying this TCR beta chain was observed a single time. This specimen belongs to a study of cytomegalovirus exposure and HLA in healthy donors. The PCR employed 60 Vbeta primers together with 13 Jbeta primers. Data came from immunoSEQ multiplex PCR; TCRdb stores just in-frame clones and leaves some out. The sample lists about 150,000 clones, over 75% occurring once. Trimming cost V 0 bases and J 0 bases, with 17 bases left between them. Germline V CDR1 and CDR2: SGHRS, YFSETQ. This CDR3 is built from 18 residues. The sequence was obtained from a man aged 45-65 years in good health and CMV-seropositive. The chain has TRBV5-1 and TRBJ2-3; D unresolved. Sequenced sample: PBMCs. This CDR3 reads CASSLDSGASASTDTQYF. The CDR3 nucleotides are TGCGCCAGCAGCTTGGACTCCGGCGCTAGTGCTAGCACAGATACGCAGTATTTT.